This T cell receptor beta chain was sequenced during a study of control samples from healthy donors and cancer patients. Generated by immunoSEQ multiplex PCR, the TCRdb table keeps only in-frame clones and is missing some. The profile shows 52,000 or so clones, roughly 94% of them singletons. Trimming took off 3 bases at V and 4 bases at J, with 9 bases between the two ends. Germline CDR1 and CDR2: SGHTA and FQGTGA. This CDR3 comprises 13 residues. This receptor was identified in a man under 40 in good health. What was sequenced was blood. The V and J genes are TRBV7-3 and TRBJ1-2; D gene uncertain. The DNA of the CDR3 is TGTGCCAGCAGCTTTGAGGGCGGCTATGGCTACACCTTC. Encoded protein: CASSFEGGYGYTF.